The 29 T cell receptor beta chains below were found in one sample sequenced in a study of T cells in Graves' hyperthyroidism and ophthalmopathy. RNA transcripts were the template for amplifying TCR beta CDR3 regions. An initial round of RT-PCR targeting the TCR CDR3 relied on the HTBI primer set. From the multiplex PCR reads, TCRdb called clonotypes with MiXCR, one entry per CDR3 protein. The sample holds roughly 330,000 distinct CDR3 sequences, approximately 17% seen once. The sequenced sample was blood. The receptors here all came from a man younger than 45 with Graves' hyperthyroidism.

This clonotype was seen repeatedly, ten times or more. The chain recombines TRBV12-3 or TRBV12-4 with TRBJ1-2; 10 bases line up with TRBD1. V gave up 5 bases and J gave up 4 bases; unmatched junction bases: 4. The CDR3 covers 14 residues. The CDR3 DNA reads as TGTGCCAGCAGTCCGCGGGACAGGGGCTATGGCTACACCTTC. Protein sequence: CASSPRDRGYGYTF.

This clonotype showed up just a few times. CDR3 sequence (DNA): TGTGCCAGTAGTATCGTCACGACTGGTGATACGCAGTATTTT. This translates into CASSIVTTGDTQYF. V is TRBV19 and J is TRBJ2-3; D is unclear. Trimming cost V 3 bases and J 6 bases, with 13 bases left between them. The CDR3 sequence is 14 residues long. Germline V lookup: CDR1 LNHDA, CDR2 SQIVND (reference sequence).

In the case of this clonotype: A read error may be the cause here, since a much bigger clone is one base away. This chain joins TRBV5-5 and TRBJ2-1, with TRBD1 matching over 8 bases. This CDR3 is 12 amino acids long. Germline CDR1 and CDR2: SGHKS and YYEKEE (reference sequence). The CDR3: CARSSTGDEQFF. Written as DNA, the CDR3 is TGTGCCCGCAGCTCGACAGGGGATGAGCAGTTCTTC. Drawing the rest from reference TRBV5-5 and TRBJ2-1, the complete variable domain is DAGVTQSPTHLIKTRGQQVTLRCSPISGHKSVSWYQQVLGQGPQFIFQYYEKEERGRGNFPDRFSARQFPNYSSELNVNALLLGDSALYLCARSSTGDEQFFGPGTRLTVL.

A few counts support this clonotype. The V and J genes are TRBV6-1 and TRBJ2-1, with D possibly TRBD2 on 5 matching bases. V was pared by 0 bases and J by 14 bases, with 20 bases between. Germline V gives CDR1 MNHNS, CDR2 SASEGT. The CDR3 has 15 amino acids. The CDR3 region is CASSEAFAGDPEEFF. In nucleotides, the CDR3 is TGTGCCAGCAGTGAAGCCTTCGCGGGTGATCCCGAGGAGTTCTTC.

V gene TRBV19 combines with J gene TRBJ2-7, with unresolved D. The length of the CDR3 is 13 residues. CDR1 and CDR2 from the germline V gene are LNHDA and SQIVND (reference sequence). V was shortened by 1 base and J by 6 bases, with 10 bases between the two germline ends. CDR3 sequence: CASSIGGEGEQYF. The CDR3 DNA follows: TGTGCCAGTAGTATAGGTGGGGAAGGCGAGCAGTACTTC. Full variable domain (remainder filled in from reference TRBV19 and TRBJ2-7): DGGITQSPKYLFRKEGQNVTLSCEQNLNHDAMYWYRQDPGQGLRLIYYSQIVNDFQKGDIAEGYSVSREKKESFPLTVTSAQKNPTAFYLCASSIGGEGEQYFGPGTRLTVT.

There are many counts of this clonotype. This chain links TRBV13 with TRBJ2-1; D is possibly TRBD1 or TRBD2 (5 bases each). V was trimmed by 3 bases and J by 7 bases, leaving 16 bases between them. This CDR3 comprises 15 residues. Looked up from germline, CDR1 is PRHDT and CDR2 is FYEKMQ (reference sequence). In DNA form, the CDR3 reads TGTGCCAGCAGCTTCGGGGACCTCGGCCGGAATGAGCAGTTCTTC. This sequence encodes CASSFGDLGRNEQFF. The entire variable domain, with the rest obtained from reference TRBV13 and TRBJ2-1, is as follows: AAGVIQSPRHLIKEKRETATLKCYPIPRHDTVYWYQQGPGQDPQFLISFYEKMQSDKGSIPDRFSAQQFSDYHSELNMSSLELGDSALYFCASSFGDLGRNEQFFGPGTRLTVL.

V gene TRBV7-2 combines with J gene TRBJ1-1; possible D gene TRBD1, 6 bases. V was cut by 4 bases and J by 2 bases, with 14 bases left in between. This CDR3 has 15 residues. CDR1 is SGHTA and CDR2 is FQGNSA in the germline V gene. The DNA of the CDR3 is TGTGCCAGCAGCTCCCAATTAGGGGGTAACACTGAAGCTTTCTTT. Encoded protein: CASSSQLGGNTEAFF.

The CDR3 reads CASSYTGEKGTQYF. CDR3 nucleotides: TGTGCCAGCAGCTACACCGGGGAGAAGGGGACCCAGTACTTC. The genes are TRBV7-9 and TRBJ2-5; weak D call: TRBD2 (5 bases). There are 14 residues in the CDR3. V dropped 4 bases and J dropped 7 bases, with 16 bases sitting between them. The germline V gene encodes CDR1 SEHNR and CDR2 FQNEAQ (reference sequence).

This clonotype was counted at least ten times. The V call is TRBV3-1, the J call TRBJ2-5; no clear D gene. The V gene's germline CDR1 is LGHDT and CDR2 YNNKEL (reference sequence). The CDR3 is made up of 13 amino acids. V dropped 8 bases and J dropped 7 bases, with 17 bases sitting between them. The chain's CDR3 is CASRRAADGTQYF. The CDR3 region has the DNA TGTGCCAGCCGCCGGGCGGCCGACGGGACCCAGTACTTC.

This clonotype was seen repeatedly, ten times or more. This chain links TRBV7-2 with TRBJ2-7; weak D call: TRBD1 (6 bases). The ends were cut back, 5 bases at V and 3 bases at J, with 17 bases in the middle. This CDR3 has 15 residues. The germline V gene encodes CDR1 SGHTA and CDR2 FQGNSA. As DNA, the CDR3 is TGTGCCAGCAGCCCTCAGGGGCTAGCAAGCTACGAGCAGTACTTC. It specifies CASSPQGLASYEQYF.

The V and J genes are TRBV9 and TRBJ2-7, with D possibly being TRBD1 or TRBD2 (5 bases each). The CDR3 has 14 amino acids. Trimming removed 7 bases at V and 3 bases at J, with 17 bases between. The germline gives CDR1 SGDLS, CDR2 YYNGEE. DNA for the CDR3: TGTGCCAGCGCACCCCCAGGGACCAACTACGAGCAGTACTTC. Translation: CASAPPGTNYEQYF.

This clonotype was detected ten times or more. The V and J genes are TRBV2 and TRBJ2-3, with 12 bases identical to TRBD2. CDR1 is SNHLY and CDR2 is FYNNEI in the germline V gene. CDR3 length: 15 residues. Trimming at V came to 5 bases and at J to 6 bases, leaving 6 bases not matched to a gene. The CDR3 region is CASSPLAGGGDTQYF. CDR3 DNA: TGTGCCAGCAGTCCCCTAGCGGGAGGGGGGGATACGCAGTATTTT.

The chain links TRBV19 to TRBJ1-1; the D is unclear. V lost 5 bases and J 0 bases, leaving 10 bases between the germline ends. The CDR3 consists of 14 residues. The germline gives CDR1 LNHDA, CDR2 SQIVND (reference sequence). CDR3 sequence reads: CASSPDGVNTEAFF. DNA of the CDR3: TGTGCCAGTAGTCCGGACGGAGTGAACACTGAAGCTTTCTTT.

This clonotype was seen only a few times. The chain combines TRBV24-1 with TRBJ2-1, with D tentatively TRBD2 (6 bases). The germline V gene encodes CDR1 KGHDR and CDR2 SFDVKD. The V end lost 7 bases, the J end lost 0 bases, and 12 bases lay between the germline ends. The CDR3 loop spans 15 amino acids. CDR3 residues: CATRDVEGSYNEQFF. Here the CDR3 DNA reads TGTGCCACCAGAGACGTGGAGGGCTCCTACAATGAGCAGTTCTTC.

The sample holds many counts of this clonotype. The chain joins TRBV20-1 to TRBJ2-7; 7 positions match TRBD2. The CDR3 sequence is 16 residues long. Germline V lookup: CDR1 DFQATT, CDR2 SNEGSKA (reference sequence). The V gene end was trimmed by 6 bases and the J gene end by 0 bases; junction bases not matched to a gene: 14. The CDR3 region has the DNA TGCAGTGCGCCTAGGGTAGCGGGCCTGAGCTCCTACGAGCAGTACTTC. This encodes CSAPRVAGLSSYEQYF.

This clonotype was picked up many times. J is TRBJ2-1 and V is TRBV20-1; D remains ambiguous. V was trimmed by 3 bases and J by 2 bases, leaving 8 bases between them. The CDR3 is made up of 13 amino acids. In germline, CDR1 is DFQATT, CDR2 SNEGSKA (reference sequence). Here the CDR3 reads CSARDPTYNEQFF. The CDR3 coding sequence is TGCAGTGCTAGGGACCCGACCTACAATGAGCAGTTCTTC.

V usage is TRBV7-9 and J usage is TRBJ1-1; D is unresolved. This CDR3 spans 12 amino acids. Germline lookup yields CDR1 SEHNR and CDR2 FQNEAQ (reference sequence). Trimming took 6 bases from V and 0 from J, leaving 5 bases between them. For the CDR3, the DNA is TGTGCCAGCAGGAACATGAACACTGAAGCTTTCTTT. This translates into CASRNMNTEAFF.

This clonotype showed up many times. The V and J genes are TRBV2 and TRBJ2-1; D is tentatively TRBD1 or TRBD2 (5 bases each). The germline V and J ends were trimmed by 1 base and 3 bases, with 7 bases remaining between them. The CDR3 totals 14 residues. Germline CDR1 is SNHLY and CDR2 is FYNNEI. For the CDR3, the DNA is TGTGCCAGCAGTGAAGGGGACGTCTACAATGAGCAGTTCTTC. This sequence encodes CASSEGDVYNEQFF.

This clonotype was counted ten times or more. CDR3 region: CASSSDSNQPQHF. The CDR3 DNA reads TGTGCCAGCTCATCCGACAGCAATCAGCCCCAGCATTTT. The rearrangement uses TRBV18 and TRBJ1-5; D is unclear. CDR3 size: 13 residues. V gave up 5 bases and J gave up 1 base, with 6 bases separating them. Germline V lookup: CDR1 KGHSH, CDR2 LQKENI.

This clonotype appeared many times. This rearrangement joins TRBV3-1 to TRBJ2-1; D not certain. The CDR3 contains 13 residues. Trimming removed 4 bases from V and 3 bases from J, with 7 bases in between. Germline CDR1 reads LGHDT; CDR2 reads YNNKEL (reference sequence). As DNA, the CDR3 is TGTGCCAGCAGCCCGAGCTTCTACAATGAGCAGTTCTTC. It is translated as CASSPSFYNEQFF.

This clonotype was observed a few times. This chain uses TRBV19 with TRBJ2-1; weak D call: TRBD2 (5 bases). The germline gives CDR1 LNHDA, CDR2 SQIVND (reference sequence). This CDR3 is 15 amino acids long. The V end was cut by 2 bases, the J end by 0 bases, with 8 bases between. Here the CDR3 reads CASSIYSGSYNEQFF. The CDR3 DNA reads TGTGCCAGTAGTATATACAGCGGCTCCTACAATGAGCAGTTCTTC.

This clonotype was detected ten times or more. The chain is built from TRBV30 and TRBJ2-2, with 11 bases fitting TRBD1. The CDR3 has 13 residues. CDR1 GTSNPN and CDR2 SVGIG come from the germline V gene (reference sequence). In DNA, the CDR3 is TGTGTCGCGGGACAGGGGGTAACCGGGGAGCTGTTTTTT. Protein product: CVAGQGVTGELFF.

This clonotype was seen repeatedly, ten times or more. The chain employs TRBV12-3 or TRBV12-4 and TRBJ2-7, with a possible D match to TRBD2 (6 bases). V dropped 3 bases and J dropped 4 bases, with 7 bases sitting between them. The CDR3 covers 12 residues. The CDR3 DNA reads TGTGCCAGCAGTTTTGGAGGGTACGAGCAGTACTTC. Translating it yields CASSFGGYEQYF.

This clonotype was seen many times. The V gene is TRBV7-3, the J gene TRBJ2-1, with 10 bases identical to TRBD2. This CDR3 comprises 17 residues. J lost 6 bases, V lost 1 base, and 9 bases had no gene match. From germline, CDR1 is SGHTA and CDR2 FQGTGA. The CDR3 DNA is TGTGCCAGCAGCTTAAGGGACCTAGCGGGAGAGGTCAATGAGCAGTTCTTC. Its translation: CASSLRDLAGEVNEQFF.

This clonotype was seen only a few times. V gene TRBV6-1 combines with J gene TRBJ2-1, with 8 nucleotides matching TRBD2. The V gene's germline CDR1 is MNHNS and CDR2 SASEGT. The CDR3 spans 13 residues. V trimming: 8 bases; J trimming: 6 bases; junction bases outside the gene matches: 6. The CDR3 region is CASWTSPRNEQFF. DNA of the CDR3: TGTGCCAGCTGGACTAGCCCCCGCAATGAGCAGTTCTTC.

Many counts were recorded for this clonotype. The genes are TRBV20-1 and TRBJ2-5; possibly TRBD2 for D (5 bases). The germline V and J ends were trimmed by 1 base and 5 bases, with 14 bases remaining between them. The germline gives CDR1 DFQATT, CDR2 SNEGSKA (reference sequence). The CDR3 consists of 14 residues. As DNA, the CDR3 is TGCAGTGCTAGAGTTGCGGGTTATCCGGAGACCCAGTACTTC. It specifies CSARVAGYPETQYF.

This clonotype occurred many times. J is TRBJ1-1 and V is TRBV25-1; no definite D call. Germline V gene data show CDR1 as MGHDK and CDR2 as SYGVNS. Trimming removed 4 bases at V and 1 base at J, with 13 bases between. CDR3 length: 15 residues. CDR3 nucleotide sequence: TGTGCCAGCAGTGTTGAGGCGGTGAGGAACACTGAAGCTTTCTTT. This translates into CASSVEAVRNTEAFF.

This clonotype was counted a few times. The chain couples TRBV24-1 to TRBJ2-5; D is uncertain. Germline CDR1 is KGHDR and CDR2 is SFDVKD. Between the trimmed V and J ends, which lost 0 bases and 7 bases, there was a span of 11 bases. CDR3 length: 14 amino acids. The CDR3 DNA sequence: TGTGCCACCAGTGATTTGTTTCCCGACGGGACCCAGTACTTC. Translated: CATSDLFPDGTQYF.

In this sample, this clonotype turned up a few times. This chain uses TRBV5-1 with TRBJ1-2; a possible D gene is TRBD1 (5 bases). In germline, CDR1 is SGHRS, CDR2 YFSETQ. The V gene lost 1 base and the J gene lost 5 bases, with 12 bases spanning the gap. This CDR3 spans 14 amino acids. CDR3 bases: TGCGCCAGCAGCTTGTCGGGAGGGGATTATGGCTACACCTTC. It codes for CASSLSGGDYGYTF.